These T cell receptor beta chains were read from a single sample in a study of cytomegalovirus exposure and HLA in healthy donors. Using immunoSEQ multiplex PCR, the repertoire was profiled, and TCRdb retains in-frame clones only, with some absent. This sample's clone table lists roughly 100,000 clones. Material: PBMCs. These receptors were collected from a man aged 35-49 years in good health and CMV-seronegative. CDR3s include the opening cysteine and the closing phenylalanine or tryptophan. A D gene is named only where the DNA matches it firmly.

CAISGGQGTPGANVLTF,TGTGCCATCAGTGGGGGTCAGGGTACGCCGGGGGCCAACGTCCTGACTTTC,NA,TRBJ2-6,TRBV10-3
CASSQVNNEQFF,TGCGCCAGCAGCCAAGTTAACAATGAGCAGTTCTTC,NA,TRBJ2-1,TRBV4-3
CASSPAGWGDTQYF,TGTGCCAGCAGCCCAGCGGGGTGGGGAGATACGCAGTATTTT,TRBD2,TRBJ2-3,TRBV9
CAISGAAGHSNQPQHF,TGTGCCATCAGTGGAGCCGCGGGCCATAGCAATCAGCCCCAGCATTTT,NA,TRBJ1-5,TRBV10-3
CASSLTGEELSYEQYF,TGTGCCAGCAGTTTGACAGGTGAAGAATTATCCTACGAGCAGTACTTC,NA,TRBJ2-7,TRBV27
CASSLGQSAGELFF,TGTGCCAGCAGCTTAGGACAGTCCGCCGGGGAGCTGTTTTTT,NA,TRBJ2-2,TRBV7-2
CASSSDRGGNTEAFF,TGTGCCAGCAGCTCGGACAGGGGGGGAAACACTGAAGCTTTCTTT,TRBD1,TRBJ1-1,TRBV7-9
CASSISTDNNYGYTF,TGTGCCAGTAGTATAAGTACGGACAATAACTATGGCTACACCTTC,NA,TRBJ1-2,TRBV19
CASSLATLLNSGGNRYF,TGTGCCAGCAGCTTAGCCACCTTGCTGAACAGCGGGGGAAACCGGTATTTT,TRBD2,TRBJ2-3,TRBV7-9
CASSQVRGAYEQYF,TGCGCCAGCAGCCAAGTCAGGGGGGCCTACGAGCAGTACTTC,NA,TRBJ2-7,TRBV4-1
CASSATGSSEKLFF,TGTGCCAGCAGCGCGACAGGGTCGAGTGAAAAACTGTTTTTT,TRBD1,TRBJ1-4,TRBV9
CASSPPGGRYQAYEQYF,TGTGCCAGCAGCCCCCCAGGAGGTAGGTACCAAGCGTACGAGCAGTACTTC,NA,TRBJ2-7,TRBV7-4
CASSPEEGQGPYGYTF,TGTGCCAGCAGTCCAGAAGAGGGACAGGGCCCCTATGGCTACACCTTC,TRBD1,TRBJ1-2,TRBV25-1
CASRFWGIGDTGELFF,TGTGCCAGCAGATTTTGGGGAATAGGGGACACCGGGGAGCTGTTTTTT,NA,TRBJ2-2,TRBV5-6
CASSPGGTSGFYEQYF,TGTGCCAGCAGCCCGGGGGGGACTAGCGGCTTCTACGAGCAGTACTTC,TRBD2,TRBJ2-7,TRBV5-4
CAWSVLGQGNEKLFF,TGTGCCTGGAGTGTCCTGGGACAGGGGAATGAAAAACTGTTTTTT,TRBD1,TRBJ1-4,TRBV30
CASSPPVQGGTEAFF,TGTGCCAGCTCACCACCTGTACAGGGGGGGACTGAAGCTTTCTTT,TRBD1,TRBJ1-1,TRBV18
CASTGQGNTEAFF,TGTGCCAGCACCGGACAGGGGAACACTGAAGCTTTCTTT,TRBD1,TRBJ1-1,TRBV2
CASSLGETISHYEQYF,TGTGCCAGCAGCCTAGGCGAGACAATCTCCCACTACGAGCAGTACTTC,NA,TRBJ2-7,TRBV7-9
CAWSVLRSADTQYF,TGTGCCTGGAGTGTACTGAGGAGTGCAGATACGCAGTATTTT,NA,TRBJ2-3,TRBV30